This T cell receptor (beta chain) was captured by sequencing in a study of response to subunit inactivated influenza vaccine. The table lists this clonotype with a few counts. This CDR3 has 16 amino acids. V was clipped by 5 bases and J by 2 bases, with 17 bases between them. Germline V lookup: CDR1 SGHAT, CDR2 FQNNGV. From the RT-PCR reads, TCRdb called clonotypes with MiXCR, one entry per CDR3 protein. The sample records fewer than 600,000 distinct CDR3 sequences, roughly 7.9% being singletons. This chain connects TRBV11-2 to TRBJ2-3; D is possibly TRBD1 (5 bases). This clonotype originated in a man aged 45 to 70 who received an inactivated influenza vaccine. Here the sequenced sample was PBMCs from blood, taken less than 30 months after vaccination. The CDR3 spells CASSNLRQKNTDTQYF. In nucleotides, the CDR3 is TGTGCCAGCAGCAACCTACGACAGAAAAACACAGATACGCAGTATTTT.